This entry lists 14 T cell receptor beta chains sequenced from one sample in a study of tumor-infiltrating lymphocytes in primary liver carcinoma. From unsorted bulk tissue weighing about 20-31 mg, DNA and RNA were co-extracted. The template, 500 ng total RNA, yielded TCR beta cDNA made with a constant-region primer. ARM-PCR, slightly modified, supplied the TCR beta libraries through three nested multiplex PCR rounds. The study ran its first two PCR rounds for 9 to 10 cycles each, using TRBV1-TRBV30 forward primers and a C-beta reverse primer. Using its own MiXCR run on the multiplex PCR reads, TCRdb lists one record per CDR3 protein. The sample carries roughly 80,000 distinct CDR3 sequences, 69% recorded once. The specimen sequenced was tumor-adjacent normal liver tissue. These receptors were obtained from a man aged 40-50 years with primary liver carcinoma and hepatitis B virus infection.

The gene calls are TRBV6-1 and TRBJ2-6, with D tentatively TRBD2 (5 bases). The CDR3 has 17 amino acids. CDR1 is MNHNS, CDR2 SASEGT, per germline. CDR3 amino acids: CVISPAGLGSGANVLTF. CDR3 coding DNA: TGTGTCATCAGTCCGGCGGGCCTAGGCTCTGGGGCCAACGTCCTGACTTTC.

There are a few counts of this clonotype. A read error may be the cause here, since a much bigger clone is one base away. V is TRBV29-1 and J is TRBJ2-7; D possibly uses TRBD1 or TRBD2 (5 bases each). With 7 bases removed from V and 6 bases from J, the gap between germline ends came to 13 bases. The CDR3 covers 11 residues. Germline loops: CDR1 SQVTM, CDR2 ANQGSEA. The CDR3 nucleotides read TGCAGCGCCCTCCTCGGGGCCGAGCAGTACTTC. Its protein is CSALLGAEQYF.

About this clonotype: One end of the junction does not line up with germline, which may come from a read error. This chain joins TRBV6-5 and TRBJ2-7; 11 bases match TRBD2. The CDR3 covers 15 residues. CDR1 and CDR2 from the germline V gene are MNHEY and SVGAGI. CDR3 DNA: TGTGCCAGGAGTTATGGGACTAGCGGAACCAACGAGCAGTACTTC. Translation gives CARSYGTSGTNEQYF.

Worth noting for this clonotype: A junction boundary mismatches the germline segment, possibly from a read error. This sequence joins TRBV11-2 and TRBJ2-3; the D is unclear. The V gene's germline CDR1 is SGHAT and CDR2 FQNNGV. The CDR3 covers 12 residues. The CDR3 region is CASNANTDTQYF. Here the CDR3 DNA reads TGTGCTAGCAACGCCAACACAGATACGCAATATTTT. The variable domain in full, with the rest retrieved from reference TRBV11-2 and TRBJ2-3, is EAGVAQSPRYKIIEKRQSVAFWCNPISGHATLYWYQQILGQGPKLLIQFQNNGVVDDSQLPKDRFSAERLKGVDSTLKIQPAKLEDSAVYLCASNANTDTQYFGPGTRLTVL.

This clonotype was counted between two and nine times. A much larger clone lies a single base off, so this may be a read error. J is TRBJ2-1 and V is TRBV5-1; 7 positions match TRBD2. CDR3 length equals 13 residues. Per germline, CDR1 SGHRS and CDR2 YFSETQ. CDR3 sequence (DNA): TGCACCAGCAGCGTGACTAGCCAGAATGAGCAGTTCTTC. Protein sequence: CTSSVTSQNEQFF.

On this clonotype itself: The CDR3 does not close with the conserved phenylalanine or tryptophan, likely indicating a read error. The chain employs TRBV5-1 and TRBJ2-2; D possibly corresponds to TRBD2 (6 bases). CDR3 length equals 12 residues. Germline loops: CDR1 SGHRS, CDR2 YFSETQ. V dropped 4 bases and J dropped 9 bases, with 10 bases sitting between them. CDR3 sequence reads: CASSRESWELFS. The CDR3 bases are TGCGCCAGCAGCCGGGAGTCCTGGGAGCTGTTTTCT.

The count of this clonotype is one. V and J are TRBV11-2 and TRBJ2-5, with D hard to call. V gave up 1 base and J gave up 5 bases, with 14 bases separating them. This CDR3 has 15 amino acids. Germline CDR1 reads SGHAT; CDR2 reads FQNNGV. This CDR3 is CASSLGFQDTETQYF. CDR3 sequence (DNA): TGTGCCAGCAGCTTAGGATTCCAGGATACCGAGACCCAGTACTTC.

Turning to this clonotype: A junction boundary mismatches the germline segment, possibly from a read error. The rearrangement links TRBV4-2 to TRBJ2-1, with D perhaps TRBD2 (5 bases). CDR1 LGHNA and CDR2 YNFKEQ come from the germline V gene. This CDR3 region has 14 residues. The CDR3 DNA sequence: TGCGCCAGCAGCGTAGGGCACAGCGGCAATGAGCAGTTCTTC. Encoded protein: CASSVGHSGNEQFF.

This clonotype was detected a few times. This may stem from a read error, because a much larger clone lies one nucleotide away. The chain employs TRBV5-1 and TRBJ2-7; TRBD2 agrees at 9 bases. After removal of 5 bases from V and 2 bases from J, the junction contained 2 bases not matched to a gene. This CDR3 is 13 amino acids long. Germline loops: CDR1 SGHRS, CDR2 YFSETQ. CDR3 loop: CASSPSGTYEQYF. The CDR3 DNA reads as TGCGCCAGCAGTCCTAGCGGGACCTACGAGCAGTACTTC.

This clonotype was seen many times. V is TRBV5-5 and J is TRBJ2-5; D might be TRBD2 (6 bases). V was cut by 3 bases and J by 2 bases, with 11 bases left in between. Germline lookup yields CDR1 SGHKS and CDR2 YYEKEE (reference sequence). The CDR3 spans 14 residues. The chain's CDR3 is CASSSGTPQETQYF. As DNA, the CDR3 is TGTGCCAGCAGCTCCGGGACTCCGCAAGAGACCCAGTACTTC.

Points on this clonotype: A single base separates this from a much larger clone, so it may be a read error. The chain recombines TRBV2 with TRBJ2-7, with D possibly being TRBD1 or TRBD2 (5 bases each). The V gene's germline CDR1 is SNHLY and CDR2 FYNNEI. The CDR3 is 12 residues long. V dropped 7 bases and J dropped 7 bases, with 14 bases sitting between them. Here the CDR3 reads CASIERGQEQYF. The DNA for the CDR3 is TGTGCCAGCATTGAGAGGGGTCAGGAGCAGTACTTC.

This clonotype appeared a single time. One end of the junction does not line up with germline, which may come from a read error. The rearrangement joins TRBV5-1 to TRBJ2-7; D possibly corresponds to TRBD1 (5 bases). Germline-derived CDR1 and CDR2 are SGHRS and YFSETQ. The CDR3 spans 12 residues. The CDR3 coding sequence is TGCGCCAGTAGCTTGGCAGGGTACGAGCAGTGCTTC. Translating gives CASSLAGYEQCF.

This clonotype was detected only a few times. The chain links TRBV29-1 to TRBJ2-4; maybe TRBD1 (6 bases). The CDR3 extends over 14 amino acids. Trimming left V 6 bases short and J 0 bases short, with 12 bases between. Per the germline V gene, CDR1 is SQVTM and CDR2 is ANQGSEA. This chain's CDR3 is CSVRDTLAKNIQYF. The CDR3 DNA sequence: TGCAGCGTCCGGGACACCCTAGCCAAAAACATTCAGTACTTC.

Concerning this clonotype: With a much larger clone just one base away, this may be a read error. CDR3 bases: TGTGCCAGCAGGGGGAGGGGGGGTGGAGCTTTCTTT. The encoded protein is CASRGRGGGAFF. V usage is TRBV6-2 or TRBV6-3 and J usage is TRBJ1-1; possibly TRBD1 for D (6 bases). Trimming took 6 bases from V and 10 from J, leaving 15 bases between them. This CDR3 comprises 12 residues. Looked up from germline, CDR1 is MNHEY and CDR2 is SVGEGT.